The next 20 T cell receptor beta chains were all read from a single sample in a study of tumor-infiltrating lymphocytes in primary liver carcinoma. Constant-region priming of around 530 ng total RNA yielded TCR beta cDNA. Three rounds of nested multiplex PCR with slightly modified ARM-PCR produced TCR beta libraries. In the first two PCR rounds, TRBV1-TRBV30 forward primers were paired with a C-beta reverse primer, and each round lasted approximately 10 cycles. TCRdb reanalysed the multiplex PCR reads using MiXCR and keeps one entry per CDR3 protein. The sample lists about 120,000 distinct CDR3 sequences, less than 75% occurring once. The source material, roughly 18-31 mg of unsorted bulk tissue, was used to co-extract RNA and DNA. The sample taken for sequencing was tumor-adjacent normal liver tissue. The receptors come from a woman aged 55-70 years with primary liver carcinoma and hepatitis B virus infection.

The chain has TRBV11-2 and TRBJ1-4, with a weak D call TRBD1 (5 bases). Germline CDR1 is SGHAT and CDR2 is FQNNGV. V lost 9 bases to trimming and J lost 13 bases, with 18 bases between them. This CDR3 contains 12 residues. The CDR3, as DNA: TGTGCCAGTAGCCCATGGGGCGAGTTACTGTTTTTT. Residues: CASSPWGELLFF.

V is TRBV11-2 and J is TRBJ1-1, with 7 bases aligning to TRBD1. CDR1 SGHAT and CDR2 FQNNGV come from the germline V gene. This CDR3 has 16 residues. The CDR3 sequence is CVGGSLTGDWSTEAFF. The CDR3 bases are TGTGTCGGCGGCTCCTTAACAGGGGATTGGAGCACTGAAGCTTTCTTT. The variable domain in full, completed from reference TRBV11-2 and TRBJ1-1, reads EAGVAQSPRYKIIEKRQSVAFWCNPISGHATLYWYQQILGQGPKLLIQFQNNGVVDDSQLPKDRFSAERLKGVDSTLKIQPAKLEDSAVYLCVGGSLTGDWSTEAFFGQGTRLTVV.

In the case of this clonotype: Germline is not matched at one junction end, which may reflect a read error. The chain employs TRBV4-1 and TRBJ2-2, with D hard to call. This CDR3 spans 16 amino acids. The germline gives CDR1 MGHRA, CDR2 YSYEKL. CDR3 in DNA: TGCGCCAGTAGCCAAGCGCGGATGTTGAACACCGGGGAGCTGTTTTTT. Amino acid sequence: CASSQARMLNTGELFF.

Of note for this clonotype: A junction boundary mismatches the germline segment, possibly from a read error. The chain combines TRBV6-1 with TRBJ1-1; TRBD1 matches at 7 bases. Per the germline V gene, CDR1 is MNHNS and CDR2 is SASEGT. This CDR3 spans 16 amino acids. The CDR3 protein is CASSEATGDSPAEAFF. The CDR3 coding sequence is TGTGCCAGCAGTGAGGCCACAGGGGATTCTCCCGCTGAAGCCTTCTTT.

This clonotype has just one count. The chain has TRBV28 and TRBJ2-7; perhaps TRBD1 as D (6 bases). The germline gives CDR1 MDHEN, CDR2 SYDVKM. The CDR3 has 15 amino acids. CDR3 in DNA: TGTGCCAGCGGCTTTTTGGGGACACTCAATTACGAGCAATACGTC. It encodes CASGFLGTLNYEQYV.

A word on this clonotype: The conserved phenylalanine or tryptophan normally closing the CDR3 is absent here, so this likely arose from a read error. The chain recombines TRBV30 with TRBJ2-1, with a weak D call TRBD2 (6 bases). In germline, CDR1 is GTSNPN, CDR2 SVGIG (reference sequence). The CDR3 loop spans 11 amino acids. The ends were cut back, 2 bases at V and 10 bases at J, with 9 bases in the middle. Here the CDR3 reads CAWSRAGEQFV. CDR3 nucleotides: TGTGCCTGGAGTCGCGCGGGAGAGCAGTTCGTC.

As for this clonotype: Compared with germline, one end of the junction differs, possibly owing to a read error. CDR3 DNA sequence: TGTGCTAGTGGTTTGGTTGCGGGGGGACTGGCGGGATATACCTCCTACAGTGAGCAGTTCTTC. Protein product: CASGLVAGGLAGYTSYSEQFF. This chain joins TRBV12-5 and TRBJ2-1; 8 bases match TRBD2. This CDR3 comprises 21 residues. CDR1 and CDR2 (germline): LGHNT, FRNRAP.

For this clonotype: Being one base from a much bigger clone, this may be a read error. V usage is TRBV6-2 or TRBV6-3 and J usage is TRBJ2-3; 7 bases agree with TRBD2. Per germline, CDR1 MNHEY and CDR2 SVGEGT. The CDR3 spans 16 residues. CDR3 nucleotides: TGTGTCAGCAGTTACCGGGCGGGAGTCGGTATGGATACGCAGTATTTT. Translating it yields CVSSYRAGVGMDTQYF.

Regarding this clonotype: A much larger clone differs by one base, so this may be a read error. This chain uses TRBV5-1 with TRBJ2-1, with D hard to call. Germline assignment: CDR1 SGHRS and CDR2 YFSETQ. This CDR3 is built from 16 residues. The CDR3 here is CASSPVRGINHNVQFF. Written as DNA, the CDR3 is TGCGCCAGCAGCCCTGTCAGAGGAATTAATCACAATGTGCAGTTCTTC.

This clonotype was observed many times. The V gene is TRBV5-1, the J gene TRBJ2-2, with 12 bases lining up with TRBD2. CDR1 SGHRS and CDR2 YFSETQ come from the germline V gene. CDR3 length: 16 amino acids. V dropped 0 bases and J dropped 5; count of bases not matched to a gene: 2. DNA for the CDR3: TGCGCCAGCAGCTTGGCCGGGACTAGCGGGACCGGGGAGCTGTTTTTT. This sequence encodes CASSLAGTSGTGELFF.

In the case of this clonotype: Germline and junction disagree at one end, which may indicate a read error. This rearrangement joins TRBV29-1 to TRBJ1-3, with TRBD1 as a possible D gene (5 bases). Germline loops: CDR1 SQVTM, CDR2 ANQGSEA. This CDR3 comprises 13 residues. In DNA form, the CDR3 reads TGCGGTGTCGGACACAGCTCTGGAAACACCGTATATTTT. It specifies CGVGHSSGNTVYF.

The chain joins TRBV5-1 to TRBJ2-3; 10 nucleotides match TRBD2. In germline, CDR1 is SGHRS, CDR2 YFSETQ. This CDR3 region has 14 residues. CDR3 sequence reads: CANSSSGGEDTQYF. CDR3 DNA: TGCGCTAACAGCTCGAGCGGGGGGGAGGATACGCAGTATTTT.

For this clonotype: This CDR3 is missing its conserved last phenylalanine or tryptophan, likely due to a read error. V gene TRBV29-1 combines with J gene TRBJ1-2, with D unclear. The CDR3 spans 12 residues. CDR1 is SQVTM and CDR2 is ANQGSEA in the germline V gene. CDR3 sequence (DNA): TGCAGTGTTGATTTGTCCAGCTATGGCTACACCTTG. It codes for CSVDLSSYGYTL.

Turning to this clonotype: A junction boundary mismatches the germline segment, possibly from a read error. The CDR3 reads CASGLFVQGTGELFF. The CDR3 coding sequence is TGTGCCAGCGGCTTGTTTGTGCAGGGTACCGGGGAACTGTTTTTT. The chain recombines TRBV5-5 with TRBJ2-2, with D perhaps matching TRBD1 or TRBD2 (5 bases each). This CDR3 has 15 amino acids. Germline CDR1 is SGHKS and CDR2 is YYEKEE (reference sequence).

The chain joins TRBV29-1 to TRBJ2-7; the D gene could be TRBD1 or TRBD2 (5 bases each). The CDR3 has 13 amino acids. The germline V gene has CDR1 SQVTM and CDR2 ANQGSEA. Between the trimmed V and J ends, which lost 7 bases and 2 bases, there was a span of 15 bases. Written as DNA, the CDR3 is TGCAGCGCGACGAGGGGAGTCCCCTACGAGCAGTACTTC. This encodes CSATRGVPYEQYF.

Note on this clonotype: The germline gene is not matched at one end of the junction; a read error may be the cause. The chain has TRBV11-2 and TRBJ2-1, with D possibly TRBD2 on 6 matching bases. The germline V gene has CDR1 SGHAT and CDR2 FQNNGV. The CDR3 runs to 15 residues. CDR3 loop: CPSSLHPSDYNEQFF. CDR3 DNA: TGTCCCAGTAGCTTACACCCTAGCGACTACAATGAGCAGTTCTTC.

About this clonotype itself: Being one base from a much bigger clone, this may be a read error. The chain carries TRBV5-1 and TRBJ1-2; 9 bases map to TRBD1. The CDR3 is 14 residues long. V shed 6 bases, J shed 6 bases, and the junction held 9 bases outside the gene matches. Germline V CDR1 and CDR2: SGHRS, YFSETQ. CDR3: CASTTGTGMDGYTF. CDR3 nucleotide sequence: TGCGCCAGCACCACCGGGACAGGGATGGATGGCTACACCTTC.

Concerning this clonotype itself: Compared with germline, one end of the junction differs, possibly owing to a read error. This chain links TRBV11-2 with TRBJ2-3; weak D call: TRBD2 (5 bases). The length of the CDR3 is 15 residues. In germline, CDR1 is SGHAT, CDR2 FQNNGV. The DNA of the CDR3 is TGTGCCTGCAGCTTGGGCGGGCTCATCGCAGATACGCAGTATTTT. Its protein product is CACSLGGLIADTQYF.

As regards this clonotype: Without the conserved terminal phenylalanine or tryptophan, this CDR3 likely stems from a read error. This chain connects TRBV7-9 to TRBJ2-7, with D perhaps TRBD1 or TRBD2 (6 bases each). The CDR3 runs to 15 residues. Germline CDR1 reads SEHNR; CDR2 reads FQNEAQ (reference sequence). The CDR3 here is CACSLMGGSTYEQYS. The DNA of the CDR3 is TGTGCCTGCAGCTTAATGGGGGGCTCCACGTACGAGCAGTACTCC.

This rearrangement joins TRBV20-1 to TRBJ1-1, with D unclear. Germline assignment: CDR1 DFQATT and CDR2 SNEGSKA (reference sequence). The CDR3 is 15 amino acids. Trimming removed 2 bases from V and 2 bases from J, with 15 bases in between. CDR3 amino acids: CSARPVVVGNTEAFF. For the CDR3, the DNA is TGCAGTGCTAGACCAGTGGTGGTAGGCAACACTGAAGCTTTCTTT.